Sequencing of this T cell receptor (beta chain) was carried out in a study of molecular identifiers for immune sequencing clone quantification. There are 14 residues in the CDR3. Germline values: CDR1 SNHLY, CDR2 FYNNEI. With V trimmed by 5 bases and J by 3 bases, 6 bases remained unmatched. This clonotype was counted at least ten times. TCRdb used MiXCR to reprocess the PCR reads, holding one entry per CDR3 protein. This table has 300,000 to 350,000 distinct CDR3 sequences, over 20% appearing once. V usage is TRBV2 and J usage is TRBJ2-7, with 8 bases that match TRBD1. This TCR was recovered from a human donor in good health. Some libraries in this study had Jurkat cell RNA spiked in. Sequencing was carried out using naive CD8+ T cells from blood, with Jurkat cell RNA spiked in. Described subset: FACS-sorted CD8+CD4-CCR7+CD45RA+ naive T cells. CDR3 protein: CASSSGGHLYEQYF. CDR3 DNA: TGTGCCAGCAGTTCAGGGGGCCACCTCTACGAGCAGTACTTC.